This TCR beta chain was identified during a study of T-cell reconstitution after alpha-beta-depleted transplantation in children. The library targeted TCRbeta and was prepared with unique molecular identifiers. Via MiXCR, TCRdb re-called the PCR reads, giving one row per CDR3 protein. Counted here are 330,000 or so distinct CDR3 sequences, about a tenth occurring once; the ten biggest clones make up about 2.3%. This clonotype was recorded at least ten times. The V end lost 0 bases, the J end lost 0 bases, and 10 bases lay between the germline ends. The CDR3 loop spans 15 amino acids. CDR1 is SGHRS and CDR2 is YFSETQ in the germline V gene.

The J gene is TRBJ2-7, the V gene TRBV5-1, with D tentatively TRBD1 or TRBD2 (5 bases each). The sequencing here drew on PBMCs from the stem cell graft donor, taken from the stem cell graft. This clonotype was sampled from a human donor who donated a stem cell graft to a child with acute lymphoblastic leukemia. The CDR3 sequence: CASSLGGAFSYEQYF. CDR3 in DNA: TGCGCCAGCAGCTTGGGAGGGGCATTCTCCTACGAGCAGTACTTC. The variable domain in full, with the rest retrieved from reference TRBV5-1 and TRBJ2-7, is KAGVTQTPRYLIKTRGQQVTLSCSPISGHRSVSWYQQTPGQGLQFLFEYFSETQRNKGNFPGRFSGRQFSNSRSEMNVSTLELGDSALYLCASSLGGAFSYEQYFGPGTRLTVT.